This T cell receptor beta chain was sequenced in a study of T cell responses to AZD1222 COVID-19 vaccine. This CDR3 spans 14 amino acids. From germline, CDR1 is SSHAT and CDR2 FNYEAQ (reference sequence). In the case of this clone: One end of the junction fails to match germline, which may point to a read error.

Clones were read by immunoSEQ multiplex PCR, and TCRdb kept only the in-frame ones, dropping some. Counted here are 110,000 or so clones, more than 70% occurring once; the ten biggest clones make up 6.5%. The source was peripheral blood, collected 28 days after the second AZD1222 dose. The sequence came from an adult who received the AZD1222 COVID-19 vaccine. The rearrangement joins TRBV7-7 to TRBJ2-7; 10 bases fit TRBD1. The CDR3 sequence: CASSPGTGANEQYF. CDR3 nucleotides: TGTGCTAGCAGCCCCGGGACAGGGGCCAACGAGCAGTACTTC.